One sample yielded the 18 T cell receptor beta chains listed below, sequenced in a study of T cells in localized non-small cell lung cancer. Data came from immunoSEQ multiplex PCR; TCRdb stores just in-frame clones and leaves some out. Among around 23,000 clones listed, 90% were seen once. The material was peripheral blood, obtained before any cancer treatment. These receptors were obtained from a woman aged 35 to 75 with stage I lung adenocarcinoma.

V gene TRBV15 combines with J gene TRBJ1-1; D gene unclear. The CDR3 runs 14 residues. Germline loops: CDR1 LNHNV, CDR2 YYDKDF (reference sequence). The germline V and J ends were trimmed by 2 bases and 12 bases, with 19 bases remaining between them. The CDR3 here is CATSRSLGFGGSFF. The CDR3 nucleotides read TGTGCCACCAGCAGAAGCTTGGGATTCGGAGGATCTTTCTTT.

The chain recombines TRBV15 with TRBJ2-1; perhaps TRBD2 as D (5 bases). This CDR3 contains 14 residues. Germline CDR1 is LNHNV and CDR2 is YYDKDF (reference sequence). Trimming cost V 5 bases and J 7 bases, with 15 bases left between them. CDR3 bases: TGTGCCACCAGCTCACGACTACCGTGGAATGAGCAGTTCTTC. Translated: CATSSRLPWNEQFF.

The V and J genes are TRBV10-3 and TRBJ1-1, with TRBD1 matching over 8 bases. CDR3 length equals 14 residues. CDR1 and CDR2 (germline): ENHRY, SYGVKD. Trimming removed 3 bases from V and 4 bases from J; junction bases left unmatched: 4. The CDR3 DNA sequence: TGTGCCATCAGTGACTTCGACAGGGGCACTGAAGCTTTCTTT. Translating it yields CAISDFDRGTEAFF.

The chain employs TRBV30 and TRBJ1-2; D call uncertain. Trimming cost V 2 bases and J 8 bases, with 15 bases left between them. Germline V gene data show CDR1 as GTSNPN and CDR2 as SVGIG (reference sequence). The CDR3 is 13 residues long. CDR3: CAWSPQTGYGYTF. CDR3 bases: TGTGCCTGGAGTCCCCAGACGGGATACGGCTACACCTTC.

The chain links TRBV5-8 to TRBJ2-3, with 14 bases lining up with TRBD2. Germline assignment: CDR1 SGHTS and CDR2 YDEGEE. This CDR3 has 18 residues. Unmatched junction bases numbered 12, after V lost 4 bases and J lost 5 bases. The CDR3 DNA is TGTGCCAGCAGCAAATCCGGGACTAGCGGGAGATGGGGAGATACGCAGTATTTT. It specifies CASSKSGTSGRWGDTQYF.

The chain has TRBV27 and TRBJ2-1; D is perhaps TRBD1 (6 bases). V was cut by 6 bases and J by 4 bases, with 19 bases left in between. This CDR3 region has 16 residues. Germline values: CDR1 MNHEY, CDR2 SMNVEV (reference sequence). The chain's CDR3 is CASSQTGTTLYNEQFF. CDR3 DNA: TGTGCCAGCAGCCAAACCGGGACAACGTTATACAATGAGCAGTTCTTC.

The table lists this clone with a few counts. This chain connects TRBV28 to TRBJ2-2; D assignment may be TRBD1 or TRBD2 (5 bases each). The V gene's germline CDR1 is MDHEN and CDR2 SYDVKM. The CDR3 is made up of 14 amino acids. Between the trimmed V and J ends, which lost 6 bases and 0 bases, there was a span of 8 bases. In nucleotides, the CDR3 is TGTGCCAGCAGACGGGGCCCGAACACCGGGGAGCTGTTTTTT. As protein: CASRRGPNTGELFF.

The chain couples TRBV28 to TRBJ2-3; 9 positions agree with TRBD1. V gave up 9 bases and J gave up 5 bases; unmatched junction bases: 9. The CDR3 extends over 14 amino acids. Germline CDR1 MDHEN, CDR2 SYDVKM. Here the CDR3 reads CASMGDREEDTQYF. CDR3 DNA: TGTGCCAGTATGGGGGACAGGGAGGAAGATACGCAGTATTTT.

This clone showed up just once. The CDR3 nucleotides are TGTGCCAGCAACGGACAGGGGGCGCGGGGCACTGAAGCTTTCTTT. Translating it yields CASNGQGARGTEAFF. The chain has TRBV6-1 and TRBJ1-1, with TRBD1 identical over 11 bases. Looked up from germline, CDR1 is MNHNS and CDR2 is SASEGT. The CDR3 covers 15 residues. V was clipped by 7 bases and J by 4 bases; unmatched bases: 8.

J is TRBJ1-2 and V is TRBV4-1; D call uncertain. V was trimmed by 0 bases and J by 8 bases, leaving 16 bases between them. The CDR3 totals 15 residues. Germline CDR1 and CDR2: MGHRA and YSYEKL. The CDR3 DNA reads as TGCGCCAGCAGCCAAGATCCCGGAGGACCCTGGGGCTACACCTTC. It translates to CASSQDPGGPWGYTF.

The V and J genes are TRBV7-2 and TRBJ2-1; the D gene could be TRBD1 or TRBD2 (5 bases each). Germline V lookup: CDR1 SGHTA, CDR2 FQGNSA. V shed 2 bases and J shed 6 bases, with 11 bases lying between them. The CDR3 extends over 14 amino acids. CDR3 in DNA: TGTGCCAGCAGCTTAATTTTTGGGGGCAATGAGCAGTTCTTC. It codes for CASSLIFGGNEQFF.

The count of this clone is one. The rearrangement links TRBV6-5 to TRBJ1-2; possible D gene TRBD1, 6 bases. The CDR3 extends over 14 amino acids. The V gene's germline CDR1 is MNHEY and CDR2 SVGAGI. V was pared by 7 bases and J by 1 base, with 13 bases between. The CDR3 here is CASTPGQYNYGYTF. CDR3 coding DNA: TGTGCCAGCACCCCGGGACAATATAACTATGGCTACACCTTC.

V and J are TRBV6-4 and TRBJ2-6; TRBD1 is a possible D gene (5 bases). The germline V gene encodes CDR1 MRHNA and CDR2 SNTAGT. CDR3 length: 19 residues. Trimming pared 2 bases from V and 0 bases from J, leaving 17 bases between. CDR3: CASSDPSGHHFSGANVLTF. CDR3 in DNA: TGTGCCAGCAGTGACCCGTCCGGACATCACTTCTCTGGGGCCAACGTCCTGACTTTC.

V usage is TRBV18 and J usage is TRBJ2-7; 10 nucleotides line up with TRBD1. The CDR3 consists of 15 residues. Germline V gene data show CDR1 as KGHSH and CDR2 as LQKENI. J gave up 6 bases and V 3 bases, and 8 bases lay outside the gene matches. In DNA, the CDR3 is TGTGCCAGCTCACCCCGAAGGACAGGGGGTCCCGAGCAGTACTTC. Protein product: CASSPRRTGGPEQYF.

V and J are TRBV28 and TRBJ1-1, with D unresolved. Trimming removed 10 bases from V and 0 bases from J, with 12 bases in between. CDR3 size: 13 residues. The V gene's germline CDR1 is MDHEN and CDR2 SYDVKM. CDR3 residues: CANAGTMNTEAFF. CDR3 coding DNA: TGTGCCAACGCGGGAACCATGAACACTGAAGCTTTCTTT.

The chain combines TRBV7-2 with TRBJ2-2, with D possibly TRBD2 on 5 matching bases. The CDR3 sequence is 15 residues long. The V end was cut by 5 bases, the J end by 7 bases, with 17 bases between. Germline V gives CDR1 SGHTA, CDR2 FQGNSA. For the CDR3, the DNA is TGTGCCAGCAGCCGTGACTCGACTATGGGCGGGGAGCTGTTTTTT. Its protein is CASSRDSTMGGELFF.

The J gene is TRBJ1-5, the V gene TRBV5-6; D uncertain. V lost 4 bases to trimming and J lost 6 bases, with 8 bases between them. Germline values: CDR1 SGHDT, CDR2 YYEEEE. The CDR3 runs 12 residues. The CDR3 spells CASSPRAQPQHF. The CDR3 DNA reads as TGTGCCAGCAGCCCCCGGGCTCAGCCCCAGCATTTT.

This rearrangement joins TRBV7-6 to TRBJ2-3, with a weak D call TRBD2 (5 bases). The CDR3 runs 15 residues. Trimming shortened V by 1 base and J by 1 base, and 9 bases separated the two germline ends. Germline V gene data show CDR1 as SGHVS and CDR2 as FNYEAQ. The CDR3 region has the DNA TGTGCCAGCAGCTTAGTATCCGGGGGCACAGATACGCAGTATTTT. It is translated as CASSLVSGGTDTQYF.